This T cell receptor beta chain was sequenced in a study of blood T cells in healthy people across ages. By frequency in the sample, this clonotype is medium-sized (0.01 to 0.1%). Germline V gene sequence: CDR1 DFQATT, CDR2 SNEGSKA (reference sequence). V dropped 0 bases and J dropped 4; count of bases not matched to a gene: 9. The CDR3 is 17 amino acids. Primed by a sample-barcoded 5' primer and a J-beta primer mix, a second PCR proceeded for about 7 to 12 cycles. TCRdb redid the calling of the 5' RACE reads with MiXCR, one entry per CDR3 protein. The sample has hundreds of thousands of distinct CDR3 sequences; nearly 25% are singletons. The same data also contributed to another study, on T cells of mothers and their children.

J is TRBJ2-3 and V is TRBV20-1; 11 bases are a match to TRBD2. The sequenced material came from blood. The clonotype comes from a boy under 18 in good health. This CDR3 is CSARDPQTSGNADTQYF. CDR3 coding DNA: TGCAGTGCTAGAGATCCCCAGACTAGCGGGAATGCAGATACGCAGTATTTT.